This entry concerns a single T cell receptor beta chain. Its matching antigen is unknown. This CDR3 contains 14 residues. Germline V gene sequence: CDR1 SGHTA, CDR2 FQGTGA. V shed 5 bases and J 4 bases; nucleotides not matched to a gene: 6. This sample was included in a study of neoadjuvant anti-PD-1 for oral cavity cancer. In the study overall: Patients mostly received three to four biweekly nivolumab doses at 3 mg/kg before surgery. Patients without progression got a fourth dose around day 43.

Broader study findings: Non-responders to neoadjuvant nivolumab had significantly more clonal PBMC T cells than responders.

Profiling relied on immunoSEQ multiplex PCR, and the TCRdb table lists in-frame clones only, not all of them. In the table there are about 14,000 clones, about 61% of which are singletons. Described time point: after neoadjuvant nivolumab, at surgical resection. The specimen comprised PBMCs, sampled after nivolumab (anti-PD-1) treatment. V gene TRBV7-3 combines with J gene TRBJ1-2, with 8 bases identical to TRBD1. The TCR sequence derives from a person aged 40-85 years with oral cavity squamous cell carcinoma. This CDR3 is CASSPGTGGYGYTF. In DNA, the CDR3 is TGTGCCAGCAGCCCAGGGACAGGCGGCTATGGCTACACCTTC.